These 7 T cell receptor beta chains came from one sample sequenced in a study of blood T cell repertoires in COVID-19. The table came from immunoSEQ multiplex PCR; TCRdb's copy has only in-frame clones and leaves some out. The sample lists about 210,000 clones, roughly 81% occurring once. Sample: peripheral blood. The receptors were sampled from a woman aged 45-60 years with active or convalescent COVID-19.

The genes are TRBV15 and TRBJ2-5; the D gene is possibly TRBD2 (6 bases). The V and J ends lost 1 base and 4 bases respectively, with 13 bases between them. In germline, CDR1 is LNHNV, CDR2 YYDKDF (reference sequence). The CDR3 loop spans 15 amino acids. The CDR3 region has the DNA TGTGCCACCAGCAGAGTAACCGGGAGTTTAGAGACCCAGTACTTC. This encodes CATSRVTGSLETQYF.

The chain recombines TRBV4-2 with TRBJ2-7; TRBD1 matches at 8 bases. Per germline, CDR1 LGHNA and CDR2 YNFKEQ. Trimming removed 1 base from V and 3 bases from J; junction bases left unmatched: 2. The CDR3 totals 14 residues. CDR3 residues: CASSQGTGIYEQYF. DNA for the CDR3: TGTGCCAGCAGCCAAGGGACAGGGATCTACGAGCAGTACTTC.

This clone was seen a handful of times. V gene TRBV12-3 or TRBV12-4 combines with J gene TRBJ2-7; D is perhaps TRBD2 (5 bases). Deletions cut 6 bases from V and 5 bases from J, with 8 bases between. The CDR3 runs 11 residues. The CDR3: CASRLGNEQYV. CDR3 nucleotides: TGTGCCAGCAGGCTCGGGAACGAGCAGTACGTC.

The chain uses TRBV6-5 and TRBJ2-5; 11 positions match TRBD2. CDR1 is MNHEY, CDR2 SVGAGI, per germline. The CDR3 is 14 amino acids. The V segment lost 5 bases and the J segment 2 bases; nucleotides outside the gene matches: 1. CDR3 sequence reads: CASSLAGGQETQYF. The CDR3 bases are TGTGCCAGCAGTCTAGCGGGGGGTCAAGAGACCCAGTACTTC.

V usage is TRBV2 and J usage is TRBJ2-3; D unclear. The V end lost 3 bases, the J end lost 2 bases, and 12 bases lay between the germline ends. The CDR3 extends over 15 amino acids. Germline CDR1 and CDR2: SNHLY and FYNNEI. CDR3 DNA sequence: TGTGCCAGCAGTGAGGTGGTAGACATCACAGATACGCAGTATTTT. Its translation: CASSEVVDITDTQYF.

V usage is TRBV5-1 and J usage is TRBJ2-3, with TRBD1 identical over 7 bases. CDR1 and CDR2 from the germline V gene are SGHRS and YFSETQ. J lost 2 bases, V lost 5 bases, and 8 bases had no gene match. The CDR3 is 15 amino acids. The CDR3: CASRIQGEYTDTQYF. In DNA form, the CDR3 reads TGCGCCAGCAGAATCCAGGGGGAGTACACAGATACGCAGTATTTT.

The V and J genes are TRBV2 and TRBJ2-4; the match to TRBD2 covers 7 bases. Per germline, CDR1 SNHLY and CDR2 FYNNEI. The junction had 10 bases not matched to a gene; V was cut back by 4 bases and J by 4 bases. The CDR3 contains 16 residues. The CDR3 sequence is CASSAGPSGWKNIQYF. DNA for the CDR3: TGTGCCAGCAGTGCAGGACCTAGCGGTTGGAAAAACATTCAGTACTTC.